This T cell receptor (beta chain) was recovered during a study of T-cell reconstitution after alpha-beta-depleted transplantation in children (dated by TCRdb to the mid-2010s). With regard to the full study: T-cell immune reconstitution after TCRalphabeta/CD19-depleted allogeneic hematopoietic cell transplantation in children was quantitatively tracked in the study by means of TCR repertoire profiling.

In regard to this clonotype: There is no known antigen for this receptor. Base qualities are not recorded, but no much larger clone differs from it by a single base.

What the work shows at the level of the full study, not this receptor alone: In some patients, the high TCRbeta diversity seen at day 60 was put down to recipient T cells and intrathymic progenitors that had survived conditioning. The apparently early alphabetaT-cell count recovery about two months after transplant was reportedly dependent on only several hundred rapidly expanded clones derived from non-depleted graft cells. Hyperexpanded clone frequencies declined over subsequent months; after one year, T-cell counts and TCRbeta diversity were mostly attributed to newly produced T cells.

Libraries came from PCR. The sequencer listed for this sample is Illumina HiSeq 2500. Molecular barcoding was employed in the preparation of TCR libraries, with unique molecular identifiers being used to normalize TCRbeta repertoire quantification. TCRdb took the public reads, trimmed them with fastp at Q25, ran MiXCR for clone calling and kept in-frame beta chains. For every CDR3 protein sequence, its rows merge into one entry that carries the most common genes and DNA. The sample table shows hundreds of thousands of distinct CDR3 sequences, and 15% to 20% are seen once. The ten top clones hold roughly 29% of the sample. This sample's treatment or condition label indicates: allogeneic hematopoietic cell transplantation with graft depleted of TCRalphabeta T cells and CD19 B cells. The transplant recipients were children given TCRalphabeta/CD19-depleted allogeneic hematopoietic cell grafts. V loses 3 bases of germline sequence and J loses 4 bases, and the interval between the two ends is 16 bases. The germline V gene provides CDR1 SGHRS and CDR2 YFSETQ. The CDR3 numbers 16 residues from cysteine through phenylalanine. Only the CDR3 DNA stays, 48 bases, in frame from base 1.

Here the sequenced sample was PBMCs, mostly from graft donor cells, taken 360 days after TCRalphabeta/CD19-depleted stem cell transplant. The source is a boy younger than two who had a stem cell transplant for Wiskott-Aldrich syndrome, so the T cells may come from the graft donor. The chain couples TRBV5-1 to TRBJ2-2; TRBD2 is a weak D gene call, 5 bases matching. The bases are TGCGCCAGCAGCTGGAGGAGTTCAGGCGGCACCGGGGAGCTGTTTTTT. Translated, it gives CASSWRSSGGTGELFF.